Each of the 15 T cell receptor beta chains below was sequenced from the same sample in a study of CD8 T cells in ankylosing spondylitis (dated by TCRdb to 2016 to 2017). Their cognate antigens are unknown. What the research found in general, with its limitations: A TCR beta motif made up of several highly homologous amino acid variants appeared to be characteristic of blood from ankylosing spondylitis patients.

The library was built by means of 5' RACE. Sequencing was carried out with an Illumina HiSeq 2500. The public reads were run again by TCRdb, first through fastp at Q25 and then through MiXCR, and only productive beta chains were kept. Entries that share a CDR3 protein sequence are merged under the most common genes and DNA. The sample data list about 450,000 distinct CDR3 sequences, and roughly a quarter of these were observed just once. About 0.89% of the sample comes from the top ten. Sequences were obtained from blood, either unsorted or a sorted T cell fraction (not recorded which). All receptors derive from a male donor with ankylosing spondylitis.

This chain links TRBV5-1 with TRBJ2-1, with TRBD1 matching 8 bases. This CDR3 has 16 residues. Germline V gene lookup returns CDR1 SGHRS and CDR2 YFSETQ. Losses at the gene ends were 0 bases for V and 4 bases for J; bases not matched to a gene: 6. The CDR3 DNA reads as TGCGCCAGCAGCTTGGCTAGGACAGGGAGATACAATGAGCAGTTCTTC. This gives the protein CASSLARTGRYNEQFF.

The chain is built from TRBV30 and TRBJ2-3; D might be TRBD2 (6 bases). This CDR3 has 16 amino acids. Looked up from germline, CDR1 is GTSNPN and CDR2 is SVGIG (reference sequence). V was clipped by 0 bases and J by 1 base, with 14 bases between them. CDR3 coding DNA: TGTGCCTGGAGTGTACTTTGGGCTAGCGGCACAGATACGCAGTATTTT. Translation gives CAWSVLWASGTDTQYF. The variable domain in full, completed from reference TRBV30 and TRBJ2-3, reads SQTIHQWPATLVQPVGSPLSLECTVEGTSNPNLYWYRQAAGRGLQLLFYSVGIGQISSEVPQNLSASRPQDRQFILSSKKLLLSDSGFYLCAWSVLWASGTDTQYFGPGTRLTVL.

There are a few counts of this clonotype. This chain joins TRBV20-1 and TRBJ2-7; 7 nucleotides line up with TRBD2. Germline loops: CDR1 DFQATT, CDR2 SNEGSKA (reference sequence). With V trimmed by 3 bases and J by 1 base, 15 bases remained unmatched. There are 17 residues in the CDR3. Here the CDR3 reads CSARGGLLRSWSYEQYV. DNA for the CDR3: TGCAGTGCTAGGGGGGGACTATTAAGGTCTTGGTCCTACGAGCAGTACGTC.

The chain has TRBV6-1 and TRBJ2-5, with D possibly TRBD2 on 5 matching bases. There are 13 residues in the CDR3. V was trimmed by 8 bases and J by 5 bases, leaving 15 bases between them. Germline V CDR1 and CDR2: MNHNS, SASEGT. CDR3 DNA sequence: TGTGCCAGCCGAGCGAAGGGAGTTGAGACCCAGTACTTC. Residues: CASRAKGVETQYF.

This clonotype was observed a handful of times. DNA for the CDR3: TGCAGTGCTGAAAGCAGCCTAGGATGGTATGGCTACACCTTC. This codes for CSAESSLGWYGYTF. V is TRBV20-1 and J is TRBJ1-2; D not certain. Per germline, CDR1 DFQATT and CDR2 SNEGSKA (reference sequence). The V and J ends lost 5 bases and 5 bases respectively, with 18 bases between them. CDR3 length equals 14 residues.

This chain links TRBV20-1 with TRBJ2-4; 8 bases agree with TRBD2. The CDR3 is made up of 12 amino acids. Germline CDR1 DFQATT, CDR2 SNEGSKA (reference sequence). The junction had 3 bases not matched to a gene; V was cut back by 5 bases and J by 6 bases. CDR3 loop: CSAPGGGNIQYF. The CDR3 region has the DNA TGCAGTGCTCCGGGAGGGGGAAACATTCAGTACTTC.

The rearrangement joins TRBV20-1 to TRBJ1-4, with 7 bases fitting TRBD1. V was pared by 1 base and J by 8 bases, with 1 base of the junction left unmatched. Germline CDR1 is DFQATT and CDR2 is SNEGSKA (reference sequence). The CDR3 has 12 amino acids. The CDR3 here is CSARAGGEKLFF. The CDR3 DNA reads TGCAGTGCTAGAGCAGGGGGGGAAAAACTGTTTTTT.

This chain uses TRBV2 with TRBJ2-3; 15 bases line up with TRBD2. CDR3 size: 17 residues. Germline values: CDR1 SNHLY, CDR2 FYNNEI. CDR3 residues: CSLYGTSGRRATDTQYF. CDR3 coding DNA: TGTTCTTTATACGGGACTAGCGGGAGGAGAGCCACAGATACGCAGTATTTT.

This clonotype was seen a handful of times. This chain uses TRBV2 with TRBJ2-2; 7 nucleotides agree with TRBD2. This CDR3 spans 16 amino acids. Germline CDR1 is SNHLY and CDR2 is FYNNEI. J gave up 4 bases and V 1 base, and 6 bases lay outside the gene matches. CDR3: CASSEGLAVITGELFF. CDR3 sequence (DNA): TGTGCCAGCAGTGAAGGGCTAGCGGTCATCACCGGGGAGCTGTTTTTT.

The chain joins TRBV7-2 to TRBJ2-1; D uncertain. Trimming removed 8 bases from V and 1 base from J, with 15 bases in between. The CDR3 sequence is 15 residues long. CDR1 is SGHTA and CDR2 is FQGNSA in the germline V gene. As DNA, the CDR3 is TGTGCCAGCTCCCGGGTTGGGGTTTCCTACAATGAGCAGTTCTTC. Protein product: CASSRVGVSYNEQFF.

This clonotype appeared a few times. The V call is TRBV6-1, the J call TRBJ1-5; D not resolved. Germline V CDR1 and CDR2: MNHNS, SASEGT. The CDR3 runs 13 residues. V lost 5 bases, J lost 7 bases, and 12 bases lay in between. The CDR3 loop is CASSLDMPQPQHF. CDR3 nucleotide sequence: TGTGCCAGCAGTCTAGACATGCCACAGCCCCAGCATTTT.

This sequence joins TRBV12-3 or TRBV12-4 and TRBJ2-5; 14 bases are a match to TRBD2. With V trimmed by 4 bases and J by 3 bases, 4 bases remained unmatched. This CDR3 is built from 16 residues. CDR3: CASSSGLAGVEETQYF. The CDR3, as DNA: TGTGCCAGCAGTTCGGGACTAGCGGGAGTAGAAGAGACCCAGTACTTC.

Only a few counts were recorded for this clonotype. The rearrangement uses TRBV24-1 and TRBJ2-1; 7 bases agree with TRBD1. The ends lost 3 bases at V and 0 bases at J; junction bases unmatched: 4. The CDR3 covers 16 residues. The germline gives CDR1 KGHDR, CDR2 SFDVKD. The CDR3 nucleotides read TGTGCCACCAGTGATGACGCAGGGGGCTCCTACAATGAGCAGTTCTTC. It translates to CATSDDAGGSYNEQFF.

The chain has TRBV29-1 and TRBJ1-2, with no clear D. This CDR3 spans 12 amino acids. Per germline, CDR1 SQVTM and CDR2 ANQGSEA. V lost 0 bases, J lost 4 bases, and 6 bases lay in between. CDR3 sequence reads: CSVEEYTYGYTF. In DNA form, the CDR3 reads TGCAGCGTTGAAGAGTACACCTATGGCTACACCTTC.

The chain employs TRBV29-1 and TRBJ2-7, with D possibly matching TRBD1 (6 bases). V was pared by 6 bases and J by 0 bases, with 15 bases between. Germline-derived CDR1 and CDR2 are SQVTM and ANQGSEA. The CDR3 is made up of 14 amino acids. Here the CDR3 reads CSVSPTGSSYEQYF. The DNA for the CDR3 is TGCAGCGTAAGTCCGACAGGCAGCTCCTACGAGCAGTACTTC.